Presented here are 17 T cell receptor beta chains from one specimen sequenced in a study of cytomegalovirus exposure and HLA in healthy donors. Researchers ran the PCR with 60 Vbeta and 13 Jbeta primers. TCRdb keeps only in-frame clones here, not all; method: immunoSEQ multiplex PCR. The data contain about 140,000 clones, over 8% of them seen just once; the ten biggest clones take up 1.5% to 2%. The sample taken for sequencing was PBMCs. The source of these receptors is a male donor in good health and CMV-seronegative.

As DNA, the CDR3 is TGCGCCAGCAGCCCCAAGGGAGGGAGCACCGGGGAGCTGTTTTTT. The encoded protein is CASSPKGGSTGELFF. The chain recombines TRBV5-1 with TRBJ2-2, with 7 bases fitting TRBD2. V shed 4 bases and J 4 bases; nucleotides not matched to a gene: 7. Germline V lookup: CDR1 SGHRS, CDR2 YFSETQ. The CDR3 has 15 residues.

This clone came up a few times. The V call is TRBV5-4, the J call TRBJ2-4; 7 bases align to TRBD1. This CDR3 has 15 amino acids. Germline values: CDR1 SGHNT, CDR2 YYREEE (reference sequence). Germline trimming cut 4 bases from V and 7 bases from J; bases unmatched to any gene: 11. Here the CDR3 DNA reads TGTGCCAGCAGCCTCGGGACAGAACGATGGAACATTCAGTACTTC. It codes for CASSLGTERWNIQYF.

This sequence joins TRBV10-3 and TRBJ1-5; TRBD1 matches at 8 bases. V lost 3 bases, J lost 0 bases, and 19 bases stayed unmatched. This CDR3 has 21 residues. Looked up from germline, CDR1 is ENHRY and CDR2 is SYGVKD. The CDR3 region is CAISDRPGGQGVNYSNQPQHF. The CDR3 coding sequence is TGTGCCATCAGTGACCGCCCCGGAGGACAGGGCGTAAACTATAGCAATCAGCCCCAGCATTTT.

This clone came up a few times. This CDR3 reads CASSFIRSSYEQYF. The CDR3 DNA reads as TGTGCCAGCAGTTTCATACGGTCCTCCTACGAGCAGTACTTC. The V and J genes are TRBV2 and TRBJ2-7; D gene unclear. V was trimmed by 5 bases and J by 0 bases, leaving 11 bases between them. Germline CDR1 SNHLY, CDR2 FYNNEI. The CDR3 has 14 residues. The full variable domain, with the rest looked up from reference TRBV2 and TRBJ2-7, is EPEVTQTPSHQVTQMGQEVILRCVPISNHLYFYWYRQILGQKVEFLVSFYNNEISEKSEIFDDQFSVERPDGSNFTLKIRSTKLEDSAMYFCASSFIRSSYEQYFGPGTRLTVT.

This rearrangement joins TRBV10-3 to TRBJ1-2; D gene ambiguous. The CDR3 is 17 amino acids. The germline CDR1 and CDR2 sequences are ENHRY and SYGVKD. V lost 0 bases and J 0 bases, leaving 14 bases between the germline ends. CDR3 protein: CAISESALTSANYGYTF. The CDR3 nucleotides are TGTGCCATCAGTGAGTCGGCATTAACCTCCGCTAACTATGGCTACACCTTC.

V usage is TRBV27 and J usage is TRBJ2-7; tentative D call: TRBD1 (6 bases). From germline, CDR1 is MNHEY and CDR2 SMNVEV (reference sequence). With 2 bases removed from V and 0 bases from J, the gap between germline ends came to 8 bases. The CDR3 covers 14 residues. CDR3 sequence reads: CASSLGTSSYEQYF. CDR3 bases: TGTGCCAGCAGTTTAGGGACAAGCTCCTACGAGCAGTACTTC.

The sample holds a few counts of this clone. This rearrangement joins TRBV2 to TRBJ2-7; 10 bases are shared with TRBD1. Germline CDR1 is SNHLY and CDR2 is FYNNEI. J lost 3 bases, V lost 8 bases, and 4 bases had no gene match. There are 13 residues in the CDR3. CDR3 protein: CASWDRGDYEQYF. The CDR3 coding sequence is TGTGCCAGCTGGGACAGGGGCGACTACGAGCAGTACTTC.

V usage is TRBV5-6 and J usage is TRBJ2-2; D may be TRBD1 (7 bases). The V end lost 3 bases, the J end lost 5 bases, and 17 bases lay between the germline ends. The germline V gene encodes CDR1 SGHDT and CDR2 YYEEEE. This CDR3 is 16 amino acids long. DNA of the CDR3: TGTGCCAGCAGCTCACCCAACAGGGGAGGAACCGGGGAGCTGTTTTTT. Protein: CASSSPNRGGTGELFF.

This chain connects TRBV2 to TRBJ2-1; 7 bases line up with TRBD2. The V and J ends lost 11 bases and 8 bases, in that order; junction bases with no gene match: 15. The CDR3 extends over 14 amino acids. Germline CDR1 is SNHLY and CDR2 is FYNNEI. The CDR3 DNA reads as TGTGCCGTCGATATCATGGTCCTAGCGGATGAGCAGTTCTTC. Translating it yields CAVDIMVLADEQFF.

This rearrangement joins TRBV7-9 to TRBJ1-2, with 8 positions matching TRBD1. The CDR3 totals 15 residues. Per germline, CDR1 SEHNR and CDR2 FQNEAQ (reference sequence). V trimming: 5 bases; J trimming: 4 bases; junction bases outside the gene matches: 9. The CDR3 DNA follows: TGTGCCAGCAGCGCCGGGACAGGAATACCCTATGGCTACACCTTC. This translates into CASSAGTGIPYGYTF.

A few counts support this clone. V is TRBV25-1 and J is TRBJ1-1, with D unclear. CDR3 length: 16 residues. Germline assignment: CDR1 MGHDK and CDR2 SYGVNS. Trimming pared 3 bases from V and 5 bases from J, leaving 19 bases between. The CDR3 sequence is CASSESLYSDETEAFF. The CDR3 DNA sequence: TGTGCCAGCAGTGAGAGTTTATACAGTGATGAGACTGAAGCTTTCTTT.

The V call is TRBV6-1, the J call TRBJ1-4, with TRBD1 matching over 8 bases. The CDR3 consists of 14 residues. Per germline, CDR1 MNHNS and CDR2 SASEGT. V shed 10 bases, J shed 10 bases, and the junction held 14 bases outside the gene matches. This CDR3 reads CATHLDRVKVKLFF. CDR3 nucleotides: TGTGCCACCCATTTGGACAGGGTAAAAGTAAAACTGTTTTTT.

This clone was seen only a few times. This rearrangement joins TRBV9 to TRBJ2-5, with TRBD2 matching over 7 bases. CDR3 size: 17 residues. Trimming took 2 bases from V and 2 from J; bases not matched to a gene: 12. CDR1 SGDLS and CDR2 YYNGEE come from the germline V gene. CDR3 nucleotides: TGTGCCAGCAGCGTCTCGGGGTCTAGCGGTGCTCAAGAGACCCAGTACTTC. Amino acids: CASSVSGSSGAQETQYF. The full variable domain, in which reference TRBV9 and TRBJ2-5 provide the parts outside the CDR3, is DSGVTQTPKHLITATGQRVTLRCSPRSGDLSVYWYQQSLDQGLQFLIQYYNGEERAKGNILERFSAQQFPDLHSELNLSSLELGDSALYFCASSVSGSSGAQETQYFGPGTRLLVL.

The chain joins TRBV6-6 to TRBJ1-6; 8 nucleotides agree with TRBD1. CDR3 length: 15 residues. Germline V lookup: CDR1 MNHNY, CDR2 SVGAGI (reference sequence). J was trimmed by 3 bases and V by 6 bases; bases with no gene match: 4. CDR3 in amino acids: CASRGDRNYNSPLHF. Here the CDR3 DNA reads TGTGCCAGCAGGGGGGACAGGAACTATAATTCACCCCTCCACTTT.

This clone was detected a few times. This chain joins TRBV18 and TRBJ1-6; 8 positions agree with TRBD1. The germline CDR1 and CDR2 sequences are KGHSH and LQKENI. The CDR3 consists of 15 residues. V shed 6 bases and J 5 bases; nucleotides not matched to a gene: 6. CDR3 residues: CASSIDRGNNSPLHF. As DNA, the CDR3 is TGTGCCAGCTCGATCGACAGGGGAAATAATTCACCCCTCCACTTT.

J is TRBJ2-1 and V is TRBV2, with TRBD2 matching 11 bases. Germline V lookup: CDR1 SNHLY, CDR2 FYNNEI. The CDR3 totals 15 residues. V gave up 6 bases and J gave up 8 bases; unmatched junction bases: 9. The CDR3 DNA is TGTGCCAGCAGATTAGCGGGAGGGCCCTGGGATGAGCAGTTCTTC. The encoded protein is CASRLAGGPWDEQFF.

This chain connects TRBV29-1 to TRBJ2-1, with D possibly being TRBD2 (6 bases). This CDR3 has 12 amino acids. Trimming took 6 bases from V and 5 from J, leaving 11 bases between them. Germline V CDR1 and CDR2: SQVTM, ANQGSEA. CDR3 sequence: CSVVRTNNEQFF. The CDR3 DNA follows: TGCAGCGTCGTTAGGACTAACAATGAGCAGTTCTTC.